This T cell receptor beta chain was sequenced in a study of technical replicates of blood from four donors. CDR3 length: 14 residues. Germline V gene sequence: CDR1 KGHSH, CDR2 LQKENI. V was pared by 4 bases and J by 7 bases, with 14 bases between. Assay: immunoSEQ multiplex PCR; the TCRdb copy retains only in-frame clones and omits some. The table lists roughly 14,000 clones, 80% to 90% of them singletons. This clone was found once. The source material was PBMCs. This chain links TRBV18 with TRBJ1-5, with a weak D call TRBD1 (6 bases). This TCR was sampled from a human donor in good health. CDR3 nucleotide sequence: TGTGCCAGCTCACTTATACAGGGAGCCCAGCCCCAGCATTTT. Translating it yields CASSLIQGAQPQHF.